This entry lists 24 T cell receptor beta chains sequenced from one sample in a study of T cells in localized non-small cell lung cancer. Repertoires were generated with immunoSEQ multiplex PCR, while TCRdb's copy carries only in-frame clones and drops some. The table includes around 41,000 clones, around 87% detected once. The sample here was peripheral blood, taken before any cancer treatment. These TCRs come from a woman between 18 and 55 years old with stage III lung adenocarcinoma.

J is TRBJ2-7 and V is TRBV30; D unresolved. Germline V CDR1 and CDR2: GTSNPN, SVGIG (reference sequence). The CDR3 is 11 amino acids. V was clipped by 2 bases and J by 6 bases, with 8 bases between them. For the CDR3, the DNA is TGTGCCTGGAGTTCTCGGCTCGAGCAGTACTTC. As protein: CAWSSRLEQYF.

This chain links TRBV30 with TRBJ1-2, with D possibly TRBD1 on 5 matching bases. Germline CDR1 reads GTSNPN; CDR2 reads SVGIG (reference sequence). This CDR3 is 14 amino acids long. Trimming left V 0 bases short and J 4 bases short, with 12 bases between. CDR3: CAWSVGAAVYGYTF. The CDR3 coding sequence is TGTGCCTGGAGTGTTGGGGCGGCAGTCTATGGCTACACCTTC. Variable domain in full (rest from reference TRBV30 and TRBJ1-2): SQTIHQWPATLVQPVGSPLSLECTVEGTSNPNLYWYRQAAGRGLQLLFYSVGIGQISSEVPQNLSASRPQDRQFILSSKKLLLSDSGFYLCAWSVGAAVYGYTFGSGTRLTVV.

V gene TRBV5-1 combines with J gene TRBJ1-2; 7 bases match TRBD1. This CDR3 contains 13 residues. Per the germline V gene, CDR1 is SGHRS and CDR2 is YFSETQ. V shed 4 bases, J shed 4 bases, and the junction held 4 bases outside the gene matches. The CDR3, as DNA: TGCGCCAGCAGCGCCGGACAGGTCTATGGCTACACCTTC. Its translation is CASSAGQVYGYTF.

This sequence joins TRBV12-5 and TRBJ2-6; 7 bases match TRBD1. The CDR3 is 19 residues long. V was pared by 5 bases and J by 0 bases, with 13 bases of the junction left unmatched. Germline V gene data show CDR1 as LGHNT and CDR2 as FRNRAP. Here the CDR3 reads CASGPWTGRTSSGANVLTF. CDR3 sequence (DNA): TGTGCTAGTGGTCCGTGGACAGGCCGAACAAGCTCTGGGGCCAACGTCCTGACTTTC.

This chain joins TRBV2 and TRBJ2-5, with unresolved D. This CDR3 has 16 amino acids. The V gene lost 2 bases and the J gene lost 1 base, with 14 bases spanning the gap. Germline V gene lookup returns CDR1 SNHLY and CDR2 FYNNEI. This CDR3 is CASSEWSPSLQETQYF. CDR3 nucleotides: TGTGCCAGCAGTGAATGGAGTCCCTCCCTCCAAGAGACCCAGTACTTC.

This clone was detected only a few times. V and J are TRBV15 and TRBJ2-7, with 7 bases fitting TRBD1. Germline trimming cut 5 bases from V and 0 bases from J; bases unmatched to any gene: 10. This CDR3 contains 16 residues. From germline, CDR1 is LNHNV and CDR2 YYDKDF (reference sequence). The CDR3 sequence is CATSQEDRLSSYEQYF. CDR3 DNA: TGTGCCACCAGCCAAGAGGACAGGTTGAGCTCCTACGAGCAGTACTTC.

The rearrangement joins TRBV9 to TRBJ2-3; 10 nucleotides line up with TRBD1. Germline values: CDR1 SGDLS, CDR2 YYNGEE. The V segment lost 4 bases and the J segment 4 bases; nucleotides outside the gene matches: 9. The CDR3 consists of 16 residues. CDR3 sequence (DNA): TGTGCCAGCAGCTTCGGACAGGGGGGGTTTCCAGATACGCAGTATTTT. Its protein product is CASSFGQGGFPDTQYF.

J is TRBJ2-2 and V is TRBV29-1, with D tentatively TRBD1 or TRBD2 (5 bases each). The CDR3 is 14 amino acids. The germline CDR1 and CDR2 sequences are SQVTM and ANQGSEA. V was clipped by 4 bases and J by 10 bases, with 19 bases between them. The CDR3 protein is CSVGAGTASVELFF. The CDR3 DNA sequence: TGCAGCGTTGGAGCCGGGACGGCCTCGGTGGAGCTGTTTTTT.

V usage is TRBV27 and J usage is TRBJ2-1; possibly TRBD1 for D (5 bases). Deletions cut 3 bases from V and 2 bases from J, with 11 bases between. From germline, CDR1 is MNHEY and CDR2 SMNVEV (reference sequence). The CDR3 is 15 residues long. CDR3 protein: CASSLGQNPYNEQFF. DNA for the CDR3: TGTGCCAGCAGTTTGGGGCAGAACCCCTACAATGAGCAGTTCTTC.

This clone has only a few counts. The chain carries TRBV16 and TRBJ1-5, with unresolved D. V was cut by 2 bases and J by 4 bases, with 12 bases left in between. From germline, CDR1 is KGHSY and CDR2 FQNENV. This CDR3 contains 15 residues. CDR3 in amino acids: CASSQGVGQNQPQHF. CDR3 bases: TGTGCCAGCAGCCAAGGAGTTGGGCAGAATCAGCCCCAGCATTTT.

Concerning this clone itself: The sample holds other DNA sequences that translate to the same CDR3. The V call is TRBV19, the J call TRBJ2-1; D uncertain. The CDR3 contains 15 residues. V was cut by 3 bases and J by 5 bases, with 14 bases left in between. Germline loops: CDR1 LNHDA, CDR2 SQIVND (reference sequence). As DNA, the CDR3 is TGTGCCAGTAGTATTGGACCCCTGGAACACAATGAGCAGTTCTTC. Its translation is CASSIGPLEHNEQFF.

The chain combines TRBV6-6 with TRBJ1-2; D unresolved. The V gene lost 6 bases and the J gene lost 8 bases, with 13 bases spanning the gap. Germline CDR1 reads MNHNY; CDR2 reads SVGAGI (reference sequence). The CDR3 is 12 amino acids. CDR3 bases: TGTGCCAGCAGATACGGGAACTCGGGCTACACCTTC. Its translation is CASRYGNSGYTF.

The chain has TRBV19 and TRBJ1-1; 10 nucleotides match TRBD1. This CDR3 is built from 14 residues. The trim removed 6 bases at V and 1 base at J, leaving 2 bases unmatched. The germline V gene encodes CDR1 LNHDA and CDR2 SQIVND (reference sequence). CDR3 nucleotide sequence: TGTGCCAGTAGGGACAGGGGGAAGAACACTGAAGCTTTCTTT. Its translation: CASRDRGKNTEAFF.

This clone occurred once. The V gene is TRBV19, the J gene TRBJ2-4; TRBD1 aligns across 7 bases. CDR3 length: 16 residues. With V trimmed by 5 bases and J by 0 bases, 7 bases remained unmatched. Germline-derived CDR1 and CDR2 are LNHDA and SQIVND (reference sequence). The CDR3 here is CASSPQGVGAKNIQYF. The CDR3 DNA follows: TGTGCCAGTAGTCCCCAGGGGGTGGGAGCCAAAAACATTCAGTACTTC.

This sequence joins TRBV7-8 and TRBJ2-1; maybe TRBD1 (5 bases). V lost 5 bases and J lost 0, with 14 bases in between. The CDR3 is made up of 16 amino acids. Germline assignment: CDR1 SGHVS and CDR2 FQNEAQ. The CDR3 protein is CASSARQSSSYNEQFF. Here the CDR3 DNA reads TGTGCCAGCAGCGCACGACAGAGCAGCTCCTACAATGAGCAGTTCTTC.

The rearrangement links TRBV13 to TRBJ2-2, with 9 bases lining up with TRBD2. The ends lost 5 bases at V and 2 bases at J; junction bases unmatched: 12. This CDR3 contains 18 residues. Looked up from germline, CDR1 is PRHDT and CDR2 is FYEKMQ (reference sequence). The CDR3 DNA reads TGTGCCAGCAGCCTTTTCGGGTTAGCGGGGGCAAACACCGGGGAGCTGTTTTTT. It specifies CASSLFGLAGANTGELFF.

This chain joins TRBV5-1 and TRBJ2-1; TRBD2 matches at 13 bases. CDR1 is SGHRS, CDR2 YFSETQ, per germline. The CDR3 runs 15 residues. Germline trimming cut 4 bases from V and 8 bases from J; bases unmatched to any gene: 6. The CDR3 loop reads CASSITSGGADEQFF. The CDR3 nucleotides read TGCGCCAGCAGCATCACTAGCGGGGGGGCGGATGAGCAGTTCTTC.

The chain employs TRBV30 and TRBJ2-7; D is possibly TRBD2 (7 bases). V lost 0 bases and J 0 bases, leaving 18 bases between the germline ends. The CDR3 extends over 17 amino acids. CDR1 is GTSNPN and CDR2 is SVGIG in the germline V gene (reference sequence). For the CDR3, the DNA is TGTGCCTGGAGTGTACTCTTTCAGCGGGGACACTCCTACGAGCAGTACTTC. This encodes CAWSVLFQRGHSYEQYF.

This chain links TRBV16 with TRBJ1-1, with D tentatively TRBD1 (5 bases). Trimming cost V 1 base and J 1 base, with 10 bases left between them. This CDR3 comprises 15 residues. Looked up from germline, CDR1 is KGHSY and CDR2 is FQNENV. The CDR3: CASSQLEGTNTEAFF. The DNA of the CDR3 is TGTGCCAGCAGCCAATTGGAGGGGACGAACACTGAAGCTTTCTTT.

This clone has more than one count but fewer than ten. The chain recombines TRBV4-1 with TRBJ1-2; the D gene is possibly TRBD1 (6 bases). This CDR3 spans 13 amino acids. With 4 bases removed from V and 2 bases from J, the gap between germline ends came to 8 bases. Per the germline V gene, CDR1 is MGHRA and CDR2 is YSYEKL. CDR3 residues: CASSPQGNYGYTF. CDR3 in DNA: TGCGCCAGCAGCCCCCAGGGGAACTATGGCTACACCTTC.

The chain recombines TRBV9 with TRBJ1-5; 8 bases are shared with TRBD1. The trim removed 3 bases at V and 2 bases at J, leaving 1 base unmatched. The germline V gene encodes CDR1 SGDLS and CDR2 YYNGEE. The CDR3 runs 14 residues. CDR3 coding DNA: TGTGCCAGCAGCGCGACAGGGGGCAATCAGCCCCAGCATTTT. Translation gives CASSATGGNQPQHF.

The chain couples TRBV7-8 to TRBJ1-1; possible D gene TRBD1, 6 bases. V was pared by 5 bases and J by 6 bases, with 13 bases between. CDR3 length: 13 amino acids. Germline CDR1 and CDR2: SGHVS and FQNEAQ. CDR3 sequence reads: CASSPGAYPEAFF. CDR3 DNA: TGTGCCAGCAGCCCGGGGGCGTATCCTGAAGCTTTCTTT.

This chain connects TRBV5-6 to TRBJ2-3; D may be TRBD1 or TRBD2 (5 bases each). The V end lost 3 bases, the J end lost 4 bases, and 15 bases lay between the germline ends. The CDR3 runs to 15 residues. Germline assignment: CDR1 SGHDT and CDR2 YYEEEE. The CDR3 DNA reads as TGTGCCAGCAGCTACTTACGGGGCACCTCAGATACGCAGTATTTT. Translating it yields CASSYLRGTSDTQYF.

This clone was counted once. CDR3 bases: TGTGCCAGCAGCTTACTAAGCACAGATACGCAGTATTTT. Protein: CASSLLSTDTQYF. The gene calls are TRBV11-3 and TRBJ2-3, with unresolved D. CDR3 length equals 13 residues. Trimming removed 2 bases at V and 0 bases at J, with 3 bases between. Germline-derived CDR1 and CDR2 are SGHNT and YENEEA.